These 26 T cell receptor beta chains were sequenced from one sample in a study of T-cell memory formation after mild COVID-19. Using its own MiXCR run on the 5' RACE reads, TCRdb lists one record per CDR3 protein. The sample carries 170,000 or so distinct CDR3 sequences, around 21% recorded once. The specimen sequenced was PBMCs or a T cell subset sorted from them (not recorded which). Receptors were obtained from an adult woman who had mild COVID-19 (a few samples of this study predate the infection). Cell type and time point are not known.

This clonotype was observed a few times. The rearrangement joins TRBV7-9 to TRBJ1-4; 8 bases match TRBD1. With 1 base clipped from V and 8 bases from J, the junction kept 6 bases outside the gene matches. Germline loops: CDR1 SEHNR, CDR2 FQNEAQ (reference sequence). CDR3 size: 15 residues. CDR3 in amino acids: CASSLVGTGGEKLFF. As DNA, the CDR3 is TGTGCCAGCAGCTTAGTAGGGACAGGAGGAGAAAAACTGTTTTTT.

This clonotype turned up a few times. The V gene is TRBV7-9, the J gene TRBJ2-1; D is undetermined. Deletions cut 1 base from V and 8 bases from J, with 3 bases between. Germline V lookup: CDR1 SEHNR, CDR2 FQNEAQ (reference sequence). The CDR3 is 11 residues long. The CDR3 coding sequence is TGTGCCAGCAGCTTAGTACATGAGCAGTTCTTC. This encodes CASSLVHEQFF.

This chain joins TRBV23-1 and TRBJ2-5, with 9 bases lining up with TRBD1. TRBV23-1 counts as an open reading frame of uncertain function. J was trimmed by 4 bases and V by 3 bases; bases with no gene match: 3. The CDR3 is 14 amino acids. The DNA for the CDR3 is TGCGCCAGCAGTCATTCGGACAGGGGAGAGACCCAGTACTTC. As protein: CASSHSDRGETQYF.

A few counts support this clonotype. The chain has TRBV5-1 and TRBJ1-2; D not certain. The ends were cut back, 3 bases at V and 3 bases at J, with 12 bases in the middle. The CDR3 runs to 14 residues. The germline V gene has CDR1 SGHRS and CDR2 YFSETQ. The CDR3 bases are TGCGCCAGCAGCTCCGGTCTTGGGGACTATGGCTACACCTTC. It is translated as CASSSGLGDYGYTF.

The chain is built from TRBV7-2 and TRBJ2-7, with TRBD2 identical over 9 bases. The CDR3 spans 17 residues. J was trimmed by 3 bases and V by 2 bases; bases with no gene match: 11. CDR1 and CDR2 (germline): SGHTA, FQGNSA. The chain's CDR3 is CASSLLAGFASGYEQYF. CDR3 nucleotides: TGTGCCAGCAGCTTACTAGCGGGGTTCGCTTCCGGCTACGAGCAGTACTTC.

The chain joins TRBV4-2 to TRBJ2-4; D is undetermined. Per germline, CDR1 LGHNA and CDR2 YNFKEQ. The V and J ends lost 1 base and 0 bases respectively, with 10 bases between them. The CDR3 covers 16 residues. The CDR3 coding sequence is TGTGCCAGCAGCCAAGTCGGCCATTTAGCCAAAAACATTCAGTACTTC. It is translated as CASSQVGHLAKNIQYF.

This rearrangement joins TRBV30 to TRBJ1-1; D is unclear. The CDR3 totals 11 residues. The germline V and J ends were trimmed by 2 bases and 7 bases, with 8 bases remaining between them. CDR1 GTSNPN and CDR2 SVGIG come from the germline V gene (reference sequence). For the CDR3, the DNA is TGTGCCTGGAGTCTGCAGGTTGAAGCTTTCTTT. Its translation is CAWSLQVEAFF.

In its sample, this clonotype was seen a few times. The chain is built from TRBV2 and TRBJ2-5; D is possibly TRBD1 (5 bases). The CDR3 length is 12 residues. V lost 6 bases and J lost 5, with 10 bases in between. Germline loops: CDR1 SNHLY, CDR2 FYNNEI. The CDR3 sequence is CASRQAGETQYF. The DNA of the CDR3 is TGTGCCAGCAGACAGGCAGGGGAGACCCAGTACTTC.

The chain uses TRBV7-8 and TRBJ2-1; 10 bases match TRBD2. Germline V gene lookup returns CDR1 SGHVS and CDR2 FQNEAQ. The CDR3 consists of 16 residues. The V and J ends lost 3 bases and 6 bases, in that order; junction bases with no gene match: 8. The CDR3 sequence: CASSFWELAGSNEQFF. CDR3 in DNA: TGTGCCAGCAGCTTTTGGGAACTAGCGGGGAGCAATGAGCAGTTCTTC.

This clonotype has more than one count but fewer than ten. V gene TRBV19 combines with J gene TRBJ1-3; D not resolved. The V gene's germline CDR1 is LNHDA and CDR2 SQIVND (reference sequence). The CDR3 totals 15 residues. Trimming removed 2 bases from V and 4 bases from J, with 12 bases in between. CDR3 sequence: CASSIIMGSGNTIYF. DNA for the CDR3: TGTGCCAGTAGTATAATCATGGGGTCGGGAAACACCATATATTTT.

This CDR3 is CASSLKSVPASYNEQFF. DNA for the CDR3: TGCGCCAGCAGCTTGAAATCCGTGCCCGCATCCTACAATGAGCAGTTCTTC. The chain combines TRBV5-1 with TRBJ2-1; no clear D gene. Germline CDR1 reads SGHRS; CDR2 reads YFSETQ. V lost 1 base, J lost 1 base, and 15 bases lay in between. This CDR3 contains 17 residues.

A single count supports this clonotype. The chain recombines TRBV9 with TRBJ2-2, with TRBD2 matching over 8 bases. Germline V gene data show CDR1 as SGDLS and CDR2 as YYNGEE. Trimming removed 10 bases from V and 6 bases from J; junction bases left unmatched: 14. The CDR3 sequence is 15 residues long. CDR3 DNA sequence: TGTGCCTGTCTTAGCGGGATTCGAGGGGCCGGGGAGCTGTTTTTT. Protein: CACLSGIRGAGELFF.

The chain links TRBV2 to TRBJ2-7, with a possible D match to TRBD1 (5 bases). The CDR3 runs to 14 residues. The ends were cut back, 3 bases at V and 2 bases at J, with 11 bases in the middle. The germline V gene encodes CDR1 SNHLY and CDR2 FYNNEI. The DNA for the CDR3 is TGTGCCAGCAGTGATCAGGGTTTTACCTACGAGCAGTACTTC. It codes for CASSDQGFTYEQYF.

The chain is built from TRBV7-6 and TRBJ1-2, with TRBD1 as a possible D gene (5 bases). Trimming cost V 4 bases and J 4 bases, with 13 bases left between them. Germline loops: CDR1 SGHVS, CDR2 FNYEAQ. This CDR3 has 14 amino acids. This CDR3 reads CASSSDIYTYGYTF. Here the CDR3 DNA reads TGTGCCAGCAGCTCGGACATCTACACCTATGGCTACACCTTC.

This clonotype was observed a handful of times. The genes are TRBV9 and TRBJ2-7; D may match TRBD1 or TRBD2 (5 bases each). The CDR3 runs to 15 residues. Trimming left V 3 bases short and J 5 bases short, with 18 bases between. Germline CDR1 is SGDLS and CDR2 is YYNGEE. The CDR3 DNA reads TGTGCCAGCAGCGCTGAGGGGTCGCACTTGGACGAGCAGTACTTC. Translating gives CASSAEGSHLDEQYF. Full variable domain (outside the CDR3, taken from reference TRBV9 and TRBJ2-7): DSGVTQTPKHLITATGQRVTLRCSPRSGDLSVYWYQQSLDQGLQFLIQYYNGEERAKGNILERFSAQQFPDLHSELNLSSLELGDSALYFCASSAEGSHLDEQYFGPGTRLTVT.

This clonotype was seen more than once but under ten times. J is TRBJ1-1 and V is TRBV6-1, with D hard to call. Trimming took off 1 base at V and 1 base at J, with 7 bases between the two ends. This CDR3 has 14 amino acids. Per the germline V gene, CDR1 is MNHNS and CDR2 is SASEGT. This chain's CDR3 is CASSEDAENTEAFF. In DNA, the CDR3 is TGTGCCAGCAGTGAAGATGCAGAGAACACTGAAGCTTTCTTT.

The CDR3 is CASSTRLAGDYEQYF. The CDR3, as DNA: TGTGCCAGCAGCACACGACTAGCGGGAGACTACGAGCAGTACTTC. The chain recombines TRBV7-8 with TRBJ2-7, with 12 positions matching TRBD2. Germline CDR1 reads SGHVS; CDR2 reads FQNEAQ. J lost 3 bases, V lost 5 bases, and 5 bases had no gene match. The CDR3 has 15 residues.

This rearrangement joins TRBV29-1 to TRBJ2-7; D is ambiguous. This CDR3 has 11 amino acids. CDR1 and CDR2 from the germline V gene are SQVTM and ANQGSEA. The ends were cut back, 3 bases at V and 4 bases at J, with 7 bases in the middle. The CDR3 here is CSVDIAYEQYF. In DNA, the CDR3 is TGCAGCGTTGACATTGCGTACGAGCAGTACTTC.

The rearrangement joins TRBV19 to TRBJ2-7, with D perhaps being TRBD1 or TRBD2 (6 bases each). Germline lookup yields CDR1 LNHDA and CDR2 SQIVND (reference sequence). The CDR3 covers 15 residues. The ends were cut back, 3 bases at V and 2 bases at J, with 14 bases in the middle. CDR3 nucleotides: TGTGCCAGTAGTATTCAGGAGGGGGGAACCTACGAGCAGTACTTC. As protein: CASSIQEGGTYEQYF.

This clonotype has only a few counts. V usage is TRBV11-2 and J usage is TRBJ2-1, with unresolved D. Germline values: CDR1 SGHAT, CDR2 FQNNGV. V lost 2 bases, J lost 0 bases, and 14 bases lay in between. CDR3 length: 17 residues. The DNA for the CDR3 is TGTGCCAGCAGCTTATTTTTAGTACAGAGCTCCTACAATGAGCAGTTCTTC. This codes for CASSLFLVQSSYNEQFF.

The chain couples TRBV20-1 to TRBJ1-2; possible D gene TRBD1, 6 bases. In germline, CDR1 is DFQATT, CDR2 SNEGSKA (reference sequence). V was trimmed by 6 bases and J by 1 base, leaving 9 bases between them. CDR3 length equals 12 residues. CDR3: CSALGGNYGYTF. Written as DNA, the CDR3 is TGCAGTGCGTTAGGGGGTAACTATGGCTACACCTTC.

This clonotype was counted only a few times. The rearrangement uses TRBV7-6 and TRBJ2-1; D is perhaps TRBD1 or TRBD2 (5 bases each). This CDR3 has 16 residues. The V gene lost 1 base and the J gene lost 1 base, with 11 bases spanning the gap. From germline, CDR1 is SGHVS and CDR2 FNYEAQ. CDR3 DNA: TGTGCCAGCAGCTTAGTTGGGGGAGAGTCCTACAATGAGCAGTTCTTC. This encodes CASSLVGGESYNEQFF. Based on the CDR3 plus reference TRBV7-6 and TRBJ2-1, the full variable domain is GAGVSQSPRYKVTKRGQDVALRCDPISGHVSLYWYRQALGQGPEFLTYFNYEAQQDKSGLPNDRFSAERPEGSISTLTIQRTEQRDSAMYRCASSLVGGESYNEQFFGPGTRLTVL.

Ten or more counts support this clonotype. The J gene is TRBJ2-1, the V gene TRBV5-1, with unresolved D. Trimming left V 4 bases short and J 8 bases short, with 16 bases between. The CDR3 consists of 14 residues. From germline, CDR1 is SGHRS and CDR2 YFSETQ. CDR3 in DNA: TGCGCCAGCAGCGCCGATCCCTTGGTATATGAGCAGTTCTTC. Residues: CASSADPLVYEQFF. Supplemented by reference TRBV5-1 and TRBJ2-1, the full variable domain reads KAGVTQTPRYLIKTRGQQVTLSCSPISGHRSVSWYQQTPGQGLQFLFEYFSETQRNKGNFPGRFSGRQFSNSRSEMNVSTLELGDSALYLCASSADPLVYEQFFGPGTRLTVL.

This clonotype was detected a few times. In DNA form, the CDR3 reads TGTGCCAGCAAAAGGACACAGTATAATTCACCCCTCCACTTT. Residues: CASKRTQYNSPLHF. V gene TRBV11-2 combines with J gene TRBJ1-6; maybe TRBD1 (5 bases). The germline V gene encodes CDR1 SGHAT and CDR2 FQNNGV. This CDR3 comprises 14 residues. Trimming took off 7 bases at V and 4 bases at J, with 11 bases between the two ends.

This clonotype turned up a few times. In DNA form, the CDR3 reads TGTGCCAGCAGTTACGTGGGGGTAGGACAGCCCCAGCATTTT. Protein sequence: CASSYVGVGQPQHF. The J gene is TRBJ1-5, the V gene TRBV6-2 or TRBV6-3; D is possibly TRBD1 (5 bases). CDR3 length equals 14 residues. Germline CDR1 MNHEY, CDR2 SVGEGT. V was pared by 2 bases and J by 7 bases, with 12 bases between.

This clonotype was seen a handful of times. This chain connects TRBV10-3 to TRBJ2-1, with TRBD2 as a possible D gene (5 bases). Trimming cost V 4 bases and J 8 bases, with 9 bases left between them. Germline V gene lookup returns CDR1 ENHRY and CDR2 SYGVKD. The CDR3 length is 12 residues. The CDR3 is CAISASWDEQFF. The CDR3 nucleotides are TGTGCCATCAGTGCTAGCTGGGATGAGCAGTTCTTC.